The 25 T cell receptor beta chains below come from one sample, sequenced in a study of cytomegalovirus exposure and HLA in healthy donors. The PCR ran on 60 Vbeta and 13 Jbeta primers. Only in-frame clones appear in the TCRdb table, and some are missing; sequencing was by immunoSEQ multiplex PCR. The data show approximately 140,000 clones, with 82% seen just once and roughly 2.1% held by the top ten. Sequencing used PBMCs. The receptor source for this set is a woman between 40 and 55 years old in good health and CMV-seronegative.

J is TRBJ2-7 and V is TRBV7-6; tentative D call: TRBD2 (6 bases). The V end was cut by 4 bases, the J end by 6 bases, with 16 bases between. Per the germline V gene, CDR1 is SGHVS and CDR2 is FNYEAQ. The CDR3 consists of 14 residues. The DNA of the CDR3 is TGTGCCAGCAGCTACACGGGAGACATCGGCGAGCAGTACTTC. Translated: CASSYTGDIGEQYF.

This chain uses TRBV9 with TRBJ2-5; 11 nucleotides line up with TRBD1. Germline-derived CDR1 and CDR2 are SGDLS and YYNGEE. The CDR3 sequence is 15 residues long. With V trimmed by 4 bases and J by 3 bases, 5 bases remained unmatched. CDR3 region: CASSWTGGAKETQYF. As DNA, the CDR3 is TGTGCCAGCAGCTGGACAGGGGGCGCAAAAGAGACCCAGTACTTC.

This chain links TRBV7-6 with TRBJ2-7; 9 bases are a match to TRBD1. J was trimmed by 4 bases and V by 5 bases; bases with no gene match: 6. The germline V gene encodes CDR1 SGHVS and CDR2 FNYEAQ. The CDR3 loop spans 14 amino acids. The CDR3 DNA sequence: TGTGCCAGCAGCCGAGGGACAGGGAGATACGAGCAGTACTTC. The encoded protein is CASSRGTGRYEQYF. Drawing the rest from reference TRBV7-6 and TRBJ2-7, the complete variable domain is GAGVSQSPRYKVTKRGQDVALRCDPISGHVSLYWYRQALGQGPEFLTYFNYEAQQDKSGLPNDRFSAERPEGSISTLTIQRTEQRDSAMYRCASSRGTGRYEQYFGPGTRLTVT.

This clone appeared a few times. V usage is TRBV7-9 and J usage is TRBJ1-1; D possibly corresponds to TRBD1 (6 bases). Germline V gene data show CDR1 as SEHNR and CDR2 as FQNEAQ (reference sequence). This CDR3 is 14 amino acids long. V was clipped by 2 bases and J by 0 bases, with 7 bases between them. CDR3 in amino acids: CASSLQGMNTEAFF. In DNA form, the CDR3 reads TGTGCCAGCAGCTTACAGGGGATGAACACTGAAGCTTTCTTT.

The chain uses TRBV19 and TRBJ2-7; D may be TRBD2 (6 bases). With 3 bases removed from V and 0 bases from J, the gap between germline ends came to 24 bases. The germline V gene has CDR1 LNHDA and CDR2 SQIVND (reference sequence). The CDR3 totals 19 residues. The CDR3 bases are TGTGCCAGTAGTATCGAGACAAGGGCCGGTCTAGCGTCCTCCTACGAGCAGTACTTC. Its translation is CASSIETRAGLASSYEQYF.

The chain carries TRBV5-1 and TRBJ1-1, with D hard to call. Trimming took 7 bases from V and 0 from J, leaving 13 bases between them. CDR3 length: 14 amino acids. CDR1 and CDR2 (germline): SGHRS, YFSETQ. The CDR3 region is CASSQSTLNTEAFF. Written as DNA, the CDR3 is TGCGCCAGCTCACAATCAACGTTGAACACTGAAGCTTTCTTT. The full variable domain, completed using reference TRBV5-1 and TRBJ1-1, is KAGVTQTPRYLIKTRGQQVTLSCSPISGHRSVSWYQQTPGQGLQFLFEYFSETQRNKGNFPGRFSGRQFSNSRSEMNVSTLELGDSALYLCASSQSTLNTEAFFGQGTRLTVV.

The gene calls are TRBV11-3 and TRBJ2-5; D perhaps matches TRBD2 (6 bases). Germline-derived CDR1 and CDR2 are SGHNT and YENEEA. The V and J ends lost 3 bases and 2 bases respectively, with 7 bases between them. This CDR3 is built from 13 residues. The CDR3 DNA sequence: TGTGCCAGCAGCTTGGGACTTCAAGAGACCCAGTACTTC. Translation: CASSLGLQETQYF.

CDR3 DNA: TGTGCCAGCAGCCTGAGGACAGGCGGAAACACCATATATTTT. This encodes CASSLRTGGNTIYF. The rearrangement uses TRBV7-9 and TRBJ1-3; 7 bases align to TRBD1. V lost 5 bases to trimming and J lost 4 bases; unmatched junction nucleotides: 5. CDR1 and CDR2 from the germline V gene are SEHNR and FQNEAQ (reference sequence). The CDR3 spans 14 residues.

The gene calls are TRBV4-3 and TRBJ1-1; D perhaps matches TRBD1 (5 bases). The germline V gene has CDR1 LGHNA and CDR2 YSLEER. The CDR3 runs 15 residues. Deletions cut 1 base from V and 4 bases from J, with 13 bases between. This chain's CDR3 is CASSQVGGFITEAFF. DNA of the CDR3: TGCGCCAGCAGCCAAGTGGGGGGGTTTATCACTGAAGCTTTCTTT.

The chain is built from TRBV28 and TRBJ2-5; 13 bases are a match to TRBD2. CDR1 is MDHEN and CDR2 is SYDVKM in the germline V gene. The CDR3 contains 17 residues. J was trimmed by 3 bases and V by 5 bases; bases with no gene match: 9. CDR3 DNA: TGTGCCAGCAGTAGCTATCCGGGACTAGCGGGAAAAGAGACCCAGTACTTC. Residues: CASSSYPGLAGKETQYF.

This clone was detected a few times. The chain carries TRBV10-3 and TRBJ1-3; possibly TRBD1 for D (6 bases). The CDR3 consists of 15 residues. Trimming took off 6 bases at V and 2 bases at J, with 14 bases between the two ends. The V gene's germline CDR1 is ENHRY and CDR2 SYGVKD. Here the CDR3 reads CAISPTNRAGNTIYF. Here the CDR3 DNA reads TGTGCCATCAGCCCCACCAACAGGGCTGGAAACACCATATATTTT.

The chain employs TRBV7-9 and TRBJ1-4; 11 nucleotides line up with TRBD1. This CDR3 has 15 residues. CDR1 is SEHNR and CDR2 is FQNEAQ in the germline V gene (reference sequence). The ends lost 4 bases at V and 5 bases at J; junction bases unmatched: 3. CDR3 bases: TGTGCCAGCAGCTCCCGGGACAGGGGGAATGAAAAACTGTTTTTT. Translated: CASSSRDRGNEKLFF.

Only a few counts were recorded for this clone. The chain has TRBV9 and TRBJ2-5, with a weak D call TRBD2 (5 bases). The CDR3 is 14 amino acids. Germline V gives CDR1 SGDLS, CDR2 YYNGEE. Trimming cost V 3 bases and J 2 bases, with 11 bases left between them. The CDR3 sequence: CASSASGLQETQYF. CDR3 DNA sequence: TGTGCCAGCAGCGCAAGCGGTTTACAAGAGACCCAGTACTTC.

This clone has a handful of counts. This chain uses TRBV27 with TRBJ2-6, with D perhaps TRBD1 (6 bases). This CDR3 is 16 amino acids long. Germline V gene lookup returns CDR1 MNHEY and CDR2 SMNVEV (reference sequence). V gave up 3 bases and J gave up 2 bases, with 11 bases separating them. The DNA of the CDR3 is TGTGCCAGCAGTTTGTTAGGGGGAGCTGGGGCCAACGTCCTGACTTTC. It is translated as CASSLLGGAGANVLTF.

The V call is TRBV21-1, the J call TRBJ2-3; the listed D gene, TRBD2, was not tested against the DNA. TRBV21-1 is recorded as a pseudogene. The CDR3 covers 15 residues. The CDR3 loop reads CASSIRGWVTDTQYF. For the CDR3, the DNA is TGTGCCAGCAGCATACGGGGATGGGTGACAGATACGCAGTATTTT.

The V and J genes are TRBV5-1 and TRBJ2-3; 9 bases are a match to TRBD2. The CDR3 length is 17 residues. Germline V gene sequence: CDR1 SGHRS, CDR2 YFSETQ. Trimming took 1 base from V and 0 from J; bases not matched to a gene: 6. This CDR3 is CASSLNPSGASTDTQYF. For the CDR3, the DNA is TGCGCCAGCAGCTTGAATCCTAGCGGGGCCAGCACAGATACGCAGTATTTT.

The gene calls are TRBV18 and TRBJ2-1; 7 bases line up with TRBD1. After removal of 6 bases from V and 5 bases from J, the junction contained 4 bases not matched to a gene. CDR1 is KGHSH and CDR2 is LQKENI in the germline V gene. The CDR3 sequence is 13 residues long. CDR3 residues: CASSPDRDNEQFF. DNA of the CDR3: TGTGCCAGCTCCCCTGACAGGGACAATGAGCAGTTCTTC.

The chain joins TRBV10-3 to TRBJ1-2; possible D gene TRBD1, 6 bases. Germline assignment: CDR1 ENHRY and CDR2 SYGVKD. V lost 10 bases and J lost 0, with 12 bases in between. This CDR3 is 13 amino acids long. In nucleotides, the CDR3 is TGTGCCACCGGAGGACAGTCTAACTATGGCTACACCTTC. Amino acid sequence: CATGGQSNYGYTF.

The V call is TRBV27, the J call TRBJ1-2; possible D gene TRBD1, 6 bases. CDR3 length: 12 residues. Trimming took 2 bases from V and 8 from J, leaving 9 bases between them. Germline V lookup: CDR1 MNHEY, CDR2 SMNVEV (reference sequence). The CDR3 bases are TGTGCCAGCAGTTTACAGGGGCTGGGCTACACCTTC. This gives the protein CASSLQGLGYTF.

The J gene is TRBJ2-3, the V gene TRBV28; no firm D call. Between the trimmed V and J ends, which lost 2 bases and 6 bases, there was a span of 21 bases. Germline lookup yields CDR1 MDHEN and CDR2 SYDVKM. The CDR3 extends over 17 amino acids. The CDR3 protein is CASSLPAVFGHMDTQYF. The CDR3 bases are TGTGCCAGCAGTTTACCCGCGGTTTTCGGCCATATGGATACGCAGTATTTT.

The rearrangement links TRBV19 to TRBJ1-1; 7 nucleotides agree with TRBD1. In germline, CDR1 is LNHDA, CDR2 SQIVND (reference sequence). Trimming removed 4 bases from V and 2 bases from J; junction bases left unmatched: 16. CDR3 size: 18 residues. As DNA, the CDR3 is TGTGCCAGTAGTAAGCCCTCGGGACAGACCGCACTAAACACTGAAGCTTTCTTT. It is translated as CASSKPSGQTALNTEAFF.

The chain couples TRBV15 to TRBJ2-7; D gene uncertain. The CDR3 contains 13 residues. With 0 bases removed from V and 3 bases from J, the gap between germline ends came to 6 bases. Germline-derived CDR1 and CDR2 are LNHNV and YYDKDF (reference sequence). For the CDR3, the DNA is TGTGCCACCAGCAGAGACCGAGTCTACGAGCAGTACTTC. Translating it yields CATSRDRVYEQYF.

This clone was picked up one time. The gene calls are TRBV27 and TRBJ1-5; TRBD1 might be the D (5 bases). V lost 8 bases and J lost 1, with 15 bases in between. Per the germline V gene, CDR1 is MNHEY and CDR2 is SMNVEV (reference sequence). This CDR3 is 15 amino acids long. The CDR3 is CASGILTESNQPQHF. The CDR3 bases are TGTGCCAGCGGTATTCTGACAGAGAGCAATCAGCCCCAGCATTTT.

The genes are TRBV5-1 and TRBJ2-1, with a possible D match to TRBD2 (6 bases). The CDR3 spans 15 residues. CDR1 is SGHRS, CDR2 YFSETQ, per germline. Between the trimmed V and J ends, which lost 0 bases and 5 bases, there was a span of 12 bases. The CDR3 bases are TGCGCCAGCAGCTTGGTGGGCGGGACTCACAATGAGCAGTTCTTC. Amino acid sequence: CASSLVGGTHNEQFF.

The J gene is TRBJ1-2, the V gene TRBV2; 7 bases line up with TRBD1. CDR3 length equals 13 residues. V trimming: 6 bases; J trimming: 3 bases; junction bases outside the gene matches: 4. Germline V gene data show CDR1 as SNHLY and CDR2 as FYNNEI. The CDR3 protein is CASRADRDYGYTF. The CDR3 nucleotides read TGTGCCAGCAGGGCTGACAGGGACTATGGCTACACCTTC.